The sequence of this TCR beta chain was determined in a study of cytomegalovirus exposure and HLA in healthy donors (dated by TCRdb to 2015 to 2018). Study-wide context: An earlier analysis of some 600 of the donors reported about 260 Gb of sequence data and 117 million unique TCR beta sequences obtained from about 170 million T cells. A later analysis re-analyzed previously published TCR beta repertoires from roughly 630 donors and added high-resolution HLA genotyping to study TCR occurrence patterns. Genome-wide SNP genotypes for about 65% of the 666 donors were used in a later genetic analysis, which treated that subset as a discovery cohort. High-throughput TCR immunosequencing, statistical association of individual TCRs with disease status, and machine learning were combined to predict cytomegalovirus infection status. The T cell repertoires of 550 to 850 subjects were profiled by immunosequencing and related to cytomegalovirus serostatus. Class I and class II HLA loci were covered by the typing at four-digit resolution. The later analysis used no new phenotypic data to find candidate immune exposures, relying instead on TCR beta sequences and their occurrence across donors. About five DR-DQ haplotypes were handled as single units for association and clustering because linkage in the cohort was strong. Typing coverage varied by locus: roughly 620-630 donors for A, B, C, DRB1 and DQB1; roughly 510 for DQA1; more than 600 for DPA1; approximately 470 for DPB1. The study was designed to test whether signatures of past pathogen exposure could be identified by cataloging public T cell receptors. Donor age, sex, ethnicity and CMV serostatus were collected together with the repertoire data. Of the approximately 370 genotyped donors, roughly 80% were placed in the genetic ancestry cluster associated with self-reported Caucasian donors. To decide whether each TCR beta V gene segment behaved as functional or pseudogenic, an earlier analysis of 587 of the donors relied on high-throughput TCR beta sequencing. An early release that covered 500 to 800 HLA-typed donors contained approximately 300 gigabases of sequencing data and tens of millions of unique TCR sequences. Every discovery cohort repertoire had been produced on one sequencing platform. In addition to the first cohort of 666 subjects, a separate validation cohort of 130 or so different subjects was used. On average, over 200,000 unique TCR beta nucleotide sequences were sequenced per donor among a few hundred genotyped donors of the cohort, with about 17% of those sequences being non-productive. The paper as a whole reports these results and caveats: Most TCR sequences were seen in very few donors, while some public TCRs were found in many individuals. A few of the identified cytomegalovirus-associated TCR beta chains were confirmed in vitro to be specific for cytomegalovirus antigens. Roughly uniform sequencing depth across donors was assumed in presence/absence analyses, although this assumption may not hold. A later analysis associated about 18,000 TCR beta sequences with specific HLA alleles at a false discovery rate of 0.05. In an earlier analysis of roughly 560 of the donors, most TCR beta V segments were observed in productive rearrangements about 87% or about 30% of the time, broadly matching IMGT annotations. The 87-base-pair reads could not distinguish some IMGT-functional V segments, including TRBV6-2 and TRBV6-3, so those segments were excluded. Correlated functional status among segregating V segments might reflect linkage disequilibrium, but an unknown experimental factor could not be ruled out. Most CMV-associated TCR beta chains appeared to be HLA-restricted in a later analysis, and the HLA associations seemed to be driven largely by CMV exposure. According to the authors, the approach could potentially be generalized to other disease states and immunological phenotypes. The study listed 164 TCR beta chains as associated with cytomegalovirus. Cytomegalovirus status was reported to be diagnosed by the classifier with high specificity and sensitivity in both the original and validation cohorts. For the cohort, immune exposure information was limited to CMV serostatus. Because HLA typing was missing for some donors at each locus, association tests included only the typed subset. Only TCR beta chains were sequenced in this cohort, and the absence of alpha or paired-chain data limited detectable features. Assigning TCR associations to individual alleles was difficult when HLA alleles, especially DR and DQ, strongly co-occurred. In a later genetic analysis, fewer N-insertions in productive TCRs were reported among donors in an Asian-associated ancestry cluster than the approximately 670-donor mean. Because counts were too low, some 17 rarely observed V segments, including chromosome 9 orphons, were left out of the earlier analysis of approximately 580 of the donors. A later analysis found that HLA-associated TCR beta chains were more clonally expanded and had lower generation probabilities than equally common non-associated chains. In a later analysis, several top co-occurrence clusters were reported to appear linked to parvovirus B19, influenza, CMV and Epstein-Barr virus. According to a later analysis, TCR association rates differed among HLA loci, with DRB1 alleles showing the most associated TCRs and HLA-C alleles showing the fewest. A further reported finding was that TCR beta sequences accurately predicted the HLA-A and HLA-B alleles for most subjects in the first cohort. A cluster of highly shared sequence variants was judged likely to represent a technical artifact of the sequencing pipeline. V-gene and J-gene trimming of TCR beta chains was associated with a missense DCLRE1C variant in a later genetic analysis, and the association was replicated in an independent cohort.

The method was the immunoSEQ multiplex PCR assay. The multiplex PCR relied on a mix of 60 forward primers for TCR Vbeta segments and 13 reverse primers for TCR Jbeta segments. The CDR3 region of rearranged TCR beta genes was amplified from genomic DNA with a multiplex PCR assay. Amplified TCR beta libraries were sequenced as 87-base-pair reads on the Illumina HiSeq System. In the authors' own workflow: A later analysis counted approximately 74 million unique TCR beta chains across the approximately 700 repertoires, and some 11 million of these chains were shared by at least two donors. A nearest-neighbor algorithm error-corrected the raw reads and collapsed the reads into unique sequences, merging closely related sequences to remove PCR and sequencing errors. V, D and J gene segments were assigned by aligning CDR3 sequences to IMGT reference sequences. For a sequence to be retained, a match of at least six nucleotides to both a V gene segment and a J gene segment was required. Rearrangements were classified as productive when the CDR3 lacked stop codons and remained in frame with V and J, and all other rearrangements were classified as non-productive. CDR3 was defined by IMGT convention, running from the second conserved V-encoded cysteine to the conserved J-encoded phenylalanine. The earlier analysis of roughly 590 of the donors excluded any sequence lacking an unambiguous match to a single V gene segment. In an earlier analysis of several hundred of the donors, V segments were called functional above 56.7% productive rearrangements and were called segregating when the between-donor standard deviation exceeded 5%. A statistical classification framework was built for diagnosing cytomegalovirus status from the catalog of TCR beta chain sequences. In a later analysis, TCR nucleotide sequences were compared against IMGT/GENE-DB human TR gene sequences so that V and J genes could be assigned. A later analysis assigned CDR3 sequences and most-parsimonious VDJ recombination scenarios with the TCRdist pipeline. In a later analysis, every TCR beta chain was defined by the combination of its CDR3 amino acid sequence and its V-gene family, and reads without a unique V-gene family were dropped. To address suspected cross-contamination and a sequencing artifact, a later analysis removed roughly 640 highly shared, low-generation-probability nucleotide sequences. In a later analysis, a clonal expansion index for each public chain was calculated from normalized within-repertoire ranks of inferred template counts. Generation probabilities in a later analysis came from a VDJ recombination model fitted to out-of-frame rearrangements, and those results were checked against IGoR. A later analysis scored TCR-TCR, TCR-HLA and TCR-CMV co-occurrence with hypergeometric tests, applying a repertoire-size bias correction to TCR pairs. To estimate false discovery rates, a later analysis permuted the HLA or CMV assignments 20 times. In a later analysis, co-occurring TCRs were grouped with DBSCAN, and TCRdist sequence similarity was added when clustering was performed within HLA-allele-positive subsets. Repertoires with fewer than 30,000 or more than 120,000 public chains were left out of co-occurrence clustering, as were about 5 repertoires with anomalous nucleotide sharing. This immuneACCESS table, as held by TCRdb, lists in-frame sequences with V and J called but not all clones. Of the missing ones, under half trace to an unresolved V gene in checked studies; the others have no known cause. That table gives V, J and clone size, and the DNA gave D and trimming. This sample gives 130,000 to 150,000 clones in total; roughly three quarters of them show up just once. Clones ranked in the top ten supply about 3.9% of the sample.

CDR1 LGHNA and CDR2 YNFKEQ are derived from the germline V gene. Spanning cysteine to phenylalanine, the CDR3 consists of 17 amino acids. Left in the record is the CDR3 DNA by itself, 51 bases read in frame from the first base. Trimming accounts for 0 bases at V and 6 bases at J, while the number of junction bases matched to no gene is 7. A few counts support this clone. The antigen it recognizes is unknown. Nothing much larger sits one base from this clone, and base qualities are not available. The cohort consisted of approximately 690 healthy bone marrow donors. At the time of sampling, all cohort members were nominally healthy, though unrecorded immune exposures were likely present. The donor was CMV seronegative and was included in the group of a few hundred seronegative cohort members. Every donor gave a peripheral blood sample, and the peripheral blood mononuclear cells from that sample were used for TCR beta sequencing. Genomic DNA extraction from the blood cell samples was performed with the Qiagen DNeasy Blood Extraction Kit.

The sample comprised PBMCs. The origin of this receptor is a man aged 18 to 29 in good health and CMV-seronegative. The chain couples TRBV4-2 to TRBJ2-7, and 14 bases in between align with TRBD2. The CDR3 protein sequence reads: CASSQDAGTSGSGEQYF. Here is the DNA: TGTGCCAGCAGCCAAGATGCCGGGACTAGCGGGAGTGGCGAGCAGTACTTC.